Listed here are 29 T cell receptor beta chains from one sample, sequenced in a study of control samples from healthy donors and cancer patients. Generated by immunoSEQ multiplex PCR, the TCRdb table keeps only in-frame clones and is missing some. The data show about 110,000 clones, around nine tenths seen once. What was sequenced was PBMCs. The receptors were gathered from a woman aged 55-69 years with lung cancer.

This clone was seen a single time. This chain joins TRBV12-3 or TRBV12-4 and TRBJ2-2, with D unresolved. Trimming left V 2 bases short and J 12 bases short, with 4 bases between. The CDR3 contains 10 residues. The CDR3 here is CASSLRKLFF. The DNA of the CDR3 is TGTGCCAGCAGTTTACGGAAGCTGTTTTTT.

This chain connects TRBV7-9 to TRBJ1-2, with D unresolved. Trimming took 1 base from V and 8 from J, leaving 5 bases between them. The CDR3 contains 11 residues. Germline-derived CDR1 and CDR2 are SEHNR and FQNEAQ (reference sequence). Here the CDR3 DNA reads TGTGCCAGCAGCTTAGGTGACGGCTACACCTTC. Its protein is CASSLGDGYTF.

J is TRBJ1-2 and V is TRBV12-3 or TRBV12-4; no clear D gene. Deletions cut 6 bases from V and 5 bases from J, with 10 bases between. This CDR3 region has 12 residues. The CDR3 reads CASSRRDYGYTF. CDR3 sequence (DNA): TGTGCCAGCAGCCGACGGGATTATGGCTACACCTTC.

For the CDR3, the DNA is TGTGCCTGGAGTCCGTCACAGGTCGAAGGGTCCTACAATGAGCAGTTCTTC. Amino acids: CAWSPSQVEGSYNEQFF. The rearrangement joins TRBV30 to TRBJ2-1, with D tentatively TRBD1 (5 bases). The V and J ends lost 2 bases and 1 base respectively, with 18 bases between them. There are 17 residues in the CDR3. Germline assignment: CDR1 GTSNPN and CDR2 SVGIG (reference sequence). Complete variable domain (other parts from reference TRBV30 and TRBJ2-1): SQTIHQWPATLVQPVGSPLSLECTVEGTSNPNLYWYRQAAGRGLQLLFYSVGIGQISSEVPQNLSASRPQDRQFILSSKKLLLSDSGFYLCAWSPSQVEGSYNEQFFGPGTRLTVL.

This chain connects TRBV30 to TRBJ2-2; D is possibly TRBD2 (6 bases). Per the germline V gene, CDR1 is GTSNPN and CDR2 is SVGIG (reference sequence). The CDR3 length is 12 residues. As DNA, the CDR3 is TGTGCTCGGGACTTTAACACCGGGGAGCTGTTTTTT. This encodes CARDFNTGELFF.

This clone was observed a few times. This chain joins TRBV7-3 and TRBJ2-1, with 9 bases lining up with TRBD1. The CDR3 sequence is 15 residues long. V gave up 5 bases and J gave up 8 bases; unmatched junction bases: 10. The germline V gene encodes CDR1 SGHTA and CDR2 FQGTGA. CDR3 sequence (DNA): TGTGCCAGCAGCCCTGGGACAGGGATAAGTCATGAGCAGTTCTTC. This codes for CASSPGTGISHEQFF.

The table lists this clone with a count of one. The CDR3 here is CASSRQGDTQYF. CDR3 nucleotides: TGTGCCAGCAGCCGCCAGGGAGATACGCAGTATTTT. V and J are TRBV7-8 and TRBJ2-3; D might be TRBD1 (5 bases). Deletions cut 5 bases from V and 5 bases from J, with 8 bases between. The CDR3 spans 12 residues. Germline V lookup: CDR1 SGHVS, CDR2 FQNEAQ.

The chain joins TRBV5-1 to TRBJ2-2, with D perhaps TRBD2 (5 bases). Per the germline V gene, CDR1 is SGHRS and CDR2 is YFSETQ. With 6 bases removed from V and 3 bases from J, the gap between germline ends came to 15 bases. The CDR3 is 15 amino acids. CDR3 coding DNA: TGCGCCAGCACCCAACTAGTGGGAGACACCGGGGAGCTGTTTTTT. This translates into CASTQLVGDTGELFF.

The V call is TRBV18, the J call TRBJ2-3; D is tentatively TRBD1 or TRBD2 (5 bases each). Deletions cut 3 bases from V and 4 bases from J, with 17 bases between. Per germline, CDR1 KGHSH and CDR2 LQKENI. The CDR3 covers 16 residues. In DNA form, the CDR3 reads TGTGCCAGCTCACCGGTACGGGACCACCTCCCAGATACGCAGTATTTT. Protein product: CASSPVRDHLPDTQYF. Full variable domain (outside the CDR3, taken from reference TRBV18 and TRBJ2-3): NAGVMQNPRHLVRRRGQEARLRCSPMKGHSHVYWYRQLPEEGLKFMVYLQKENIIDESGMPKERFSAEFPKEGPSILRIQQVVRGDSAAYFCASSPVRDHLPDTQYFGPGTRLTVL.

The chain uses TRBV11-3 and TRBJ1-4; TRBD1 might be the D (6 bases). CDR1 is SGHNT and CDR2 is YENEEA in the germline V gene. The CDR3 is 17 amino acids. V lost 5 bases and J 7 bases, leaving 23 bases between the germline ends. In DNA, the CDR3 is TGTGCCAGCAGCCCCAAGGATGGGGGCTCTTTGGTTGAAAAACTGTTTTTT. The encoded protein is CASSPKDGGSLVEKLFF.

The chain joins TRBV2 to TRBJ1-1; D is uncertain. Trimming took 6 bases from V and 5 from J, leaving 10 bases between them. This CDR3 comprises 12 residues. Germline-derived CDR1 and CDR2 are SNHLY and FYNNEI. The CDR3 protein is CASRPSGTEAFF. The CDR3 DNA reads TGTGCCAGCAGGCCCAGTGGGACTGAAGCTTTCTTT.

The chain combines TRBV7-3 with TRBJ1-5; D gene uncertain. V lost 2 bases, J lost 2 bases, and 7 bases lay in between. The germline gives CDR1 SGHTA, CDR2 FQGTGA. This CDR3 comprises 14 residues. The CDR3 here is CASSLGGGNQPQHF. The CDR3 coding sequence is TGTGCCAGCAGCTTAGGCGGAGGCAATCAGCCCCAGCATTTT.

This clone was picked up a small number of times. The chain couples TRBV5-1 to TRBJ2-1; 8 bases agree with TRBD1. CDR1 is SGHRS and CDR2 is YFSETQ in the germline V gene. V shed 4 bases, J shed 6 bases, and the junction held 6 bases outside the gene matches. The CDR3 is 14 residues long. CDR3 DNA sequence: TGCGCCAGCAGCGCGGGACAGGAGTTCAATGAGCAGTTCTTC. This gives the protein CASSAGQEFNEQFF.

This clone appeared a single time. V usage is TRBV2 and J usage is TRBJ2-1, with 7 positions matching TRBD1. This CDR3 comprises 13 residues. V was pared by 3 bases and J by 9 bases, with 5 bases of the junction left unmatched. In germline, CDR1 is SNHLY, CDR2 FYNNEI. CDR3 nucleotides: TGTGCCAGCAGTGATGACAGGGAAGGTGAGCAGTTCTTC. As protein: CASSDDREGEQFF.

J is TRBJ2-7 and V is TRBV6-5, with 10 bases that match TRBD1. The CDR3 totals 14 residues. J was trimmed by 3 bases and V by 6 bases; bases with no gene match: 5. From germline, CDR1 is MNHEY and CDR2 SVGAGI. For the CDR3, the DNA is TGTGCCAGCAGAAGAGACAGGGGGCGCTACGAGCAGTACTTC. Protein product: CASRRDRGRYEQYF.

The chain is built from TRBV6-5 and TRBJ2-7, with 7 nucleotides matching TRBD2. The CDR3 is 16 amino acids. Looked up from germline, CDR1 is MNHEY and CDR2 is SVGAGI. Trimming removed 2 bases from V and 2 bases from J; junction bases left unmatched: 9. CDR3 nucleotide sequence: TGTGCCAGCAGTTACAGTTCGGCTAGCGGAGCCTACGAGCAGTACTTC. It yields the protein CASSYSSASGAYEQYF.

V and J are TRBV3-1 (or the pseudogene TRBV3-2) and TRBJ1-5; D unclear. V was shortened by 3 bases and J by 4 bases, with 13 bases between the two germline ends. CDR1 is LGHDT, CDR2 YNNKEL, per germline (reference sequence). The CDR3 length is 15 residues. DNA of the CDR3: TGTGCCAGCAGCCATGGACCCGTAGGAAATCAGCCCCAGCATTTT. This codes for CASSHGPVGNQPQHF.

This chain connects TRBV7-2 to TRBJ1-2, with a weak D call TRBD1 (6 bases). The length of the CDR3 is 13 residues. Germline V gives CDR1 SGHTA, CDR2 FQGNSA. V dropped 5 bases and J dropped 6 bases, with 13 bases sitting between them. The CDR3 region has the DNA TGTGCCAGCAGCCCGCAGGGGTTCGATGGCTACACCTTC. It is translated as CASSPQGFDGYTF.

The V call is TRBV9, the J call TRBJ1-5; D call uncertain. Between the trimmed V and J ends, which lost 0 bases and 5 bases, there was a span of 6 bases. Germline values: CDR1 SGDLS, CDR2 YYNGEE. The CDR3 consists of 13 residues. As DNA, the CDR3 is TGTGCCAGCAGCGTAGCAGGAGATCAGCCCCAGCATTTT. Its translation: CASSVAGDQPQHF. The entire variable domain, with the rest obtained from reference TRBV9 and TRBJ1-5, is as follows: DSGVTQTPKHLITATGQRVTLRCSPRSGDLSVYWYQQSLDQGLQFLIQYYNGEERAKGNILERFSAQQFPDLHSELNLSSLELGDSALYFCASSVAGDQPQHFGDGTRLSIL.

This chain links TRBV6-1 with TRBJ1-2; 8 positions agree with TRBD1. CDR3 length: 17 residues. The V and J ends lost 4 bases and 1 base, in that order; junction bases with no gene match: 11. Germline lookup yields CDR1 MNHNS and CDR2 SASEGT. The CDR3 sequence is CASSASRTTGGNYGYTF. CDR3 coding DNA: TGTGCCAGCAGTGCATCCAGAACCACAGGGGGTAACTATGGCTACACCTTC.

The chain is built from TRBV19 and TRBJ1-2; TRBD1 agrees at 8 bases. The CDR3 spans 15 residues. The V gene end was trimmed by 2 bases and the J gene end by 8 bases; junction bases not matched to a gene: 10. Germline lookup yields CDR1 LNHDA and CDR2 SQIVND (reference sequence). Here the CDR3 DNA reads TGTGCCAGTAGTATACCCGGCAGGGGGCGCGAAGGCTACACCTTC. It is translated as CASSIPGRGREGYTF. Together with reference TRBV19 and TRBJ1-2, the CDR3 gives the full variable domain: DGGITQSPKYLFRKEGQNVTLSCEQNLNHDAMYWYRQDPGQGLRLIYYSQIVNDFQKGDIAEGYSVSREKKESFPLTVTSAQKNPTAFYLCASSIPGRGREGYTFGSGTRLTVV.

Comment on this clone: This specimen includes other DNA sequences encoding the same CDR3. The rearrangement uses TRBV9 and TRBJ1-1; no definite D call. Germline V gives CDR1 SGDLS, CDR2 YYNGEE. The germline V and J ends were trimmed by 2 bases and 0 bases, with 5 bases remaining between them. The CDR3 runs to 13 residues. CDR3 protein: CASSVAVNTEAFF. The CDR3 DNA sequence: TGTGCCAGCAGCGTCGCGGTGAACACTGAAGCTTTCTTT.

The chain joins TRBV9 to TRBJ1-5; 7 bases fit TRBD1. From germline, CDR1 is SGDLS and CDR2 YYNGEE. This CDR3 is 16 amino acids long. V gave up 3 bases and J gave up 2 bases; unmatched junction bases: 8. The chain's CDR3 is CASSATGDWGNQPQHF. The CDR3 coding sequence is TGTGCCAGCAGCGCAACAGGGGATTGGGGCAATCAGCCCCAGCATTTT.

This chain joins TRBV20-1 and TRBJ2-5, with D hard to call. Germline CDR1 and CDR2: DFQATT and SNEGSKA (reference sequence). CDR3 length: 13 amino acids. Trimming stripped 3 bases from V and 4 bases from J, with 12 bases between. The CDR3 here is CSASGRAGETQYF. In DNA form, the CDR3 reads TGCAGTGCTAGTGGTAGGGCAGGAGAGACCCAGTACTTC.

As regards this clone: The same CDR3 is also encoded by other DNA sequences in this sample. The chain uses TRBV7-3 and TRBJ1-4; D is uncertain. The CDR3 loop spans 14 amino acids. V was trimmed by 5 bases and J by 1 base, leaving 8 bases between them. Germline V gene sequence: CDR1 SGHTA, CDR2 FQGTGA. The CDR3 DNA reads TGTGCCAGCAGCCCCGCGGGAACTAATGAAAAACTGTTTTTT. This sequence encodes CASSPAGTNEKLFF.

V usage is TRBV11-3 and J usage is TRBJ2-1, with D possibly being TRBD1 (7 bases). V was shortened by 10 bases and J by 5 bases, with 21 bases between the two germline ends. From germline, CDR1 is SGHNT and CDR2 YENEEA. This CDR3 spans 15 amino acids. CDR3 region: CATIETSRGDNEQFF. In DNA form, the CDR3 reads TGTGCCACCATCGAGACTTCCAGGGGGGACAATGAGCAGTTCTTC.

The chain carries TRBV18 and TRBJ1-1; D may be TRBD1 (5 bases). Germline loops: CDR1 KGHSH, CDR2 LQKENI. This CDR3 has 16 residues. Trimming shortened V by 0 bases and J by 3 bases, and 14 bases separated the two germline ends. As DNA, the CDR3 is TGTGCCAGCTCACCACCGTTAGCCGGGGCCTACACTGAAGCTTTCTTT. It codes for CASSPPLAGAYTEAFF.

The chain employs TRBV11-2 and TRBJ1-6; D is unclear. Germline CDR1 SGHAT, CDR2 FQNNGV. The CDR3 loop spans 12 amino acids. V was cut by 6 bases and J by 13 bases, with 13 bases left in between. CDR3 residues: CASRREIDPLHF. For the CDR3, the DNA is TGTGCCAGCAGGAGAGAGATAGATCCCCTCCACTTT.

This clone was seen just once. This chain connects TRBV19 to TRBJ1-3, with D unresolved. Germline V gene data show CDR1 as LNHDA and CDR2 as SQIVND (reference sequence). V lost 5 bases and J lost 0, with 11 bases in between. The CDR3 spans 15 residues. The DNA for the CDR3 is TGTGCCAGTAGTTTTCCCGGGAACTCTGGAAACACCATATATTTT. Translating gives CASSFPGNSGNTIYF. Combining the CDR3 with reference TRBV19 and TRBJ1-3 gives the whole variable domain DGGITQSPKYLFRKEGQNVTLSCEQNLNHDAMYWYRQDPGQGLRLIYYSQIVNDFQKGDIAEGYSVSREKKESFPLTVTSAQKNPTAFYLCASSFPGNSGNTIYFGEGSWLTVV.